The entry that follows covers one T cell receptor beta chain sequence. Its antigen is unidentified. The data belong to a study of T cell repertoires in cytomegalovirus infection. In the study overall: An indication of both CMV infection and matching HLA type came from public TCR beta signatures. Study results and limitations: It was HLA-C-restricted CMV-specific TCR beta clonotypes that dominated the response ex vivo. Cumulative public TCR beta family frequency identified carriers of CMV plus the relevant HLA.

Germline-derived CDR1 and CDR2 are GTSNPN and SVGIG (reference sequence). The CDR3 spans 14 residues. V was trimmed by 3 bases and J by 4 bases, leaving 12 bases between them. From the reads, TCRdb called clonotypes with MiXCR, one entry per CDR3 protein. Among about 310,000 distinct CDR3 sequences listed, just under 25% were seen once. The sequencing used cultured PBMCs, collected from culture after CMV antigen stimulation. The rearrangement links TRBV30 to TRBJ2-2; D might be TRBD2 (6 bases). This clonotype was sampled from a human donor in good health (CMV status not recorded). Some clones in this sample may be carry-over from other donors' samples. CDR3 nucleotides: TGTGCCTGGAGCGGGGACTTGCTCACCGGGGAGCTGTTTTTT. Amino acid sequence: CAWSGDLLTGELFF.